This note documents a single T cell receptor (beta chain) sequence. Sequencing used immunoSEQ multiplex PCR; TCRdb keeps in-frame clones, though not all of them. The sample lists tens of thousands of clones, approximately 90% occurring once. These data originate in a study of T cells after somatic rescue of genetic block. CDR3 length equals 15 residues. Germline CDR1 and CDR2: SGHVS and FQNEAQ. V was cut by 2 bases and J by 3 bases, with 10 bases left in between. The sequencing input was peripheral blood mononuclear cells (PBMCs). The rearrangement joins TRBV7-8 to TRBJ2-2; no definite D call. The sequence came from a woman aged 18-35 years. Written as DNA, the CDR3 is TGTGCCAGCAGCTTACGGTCAAAGGACACCGGGGAGCTGTTTTTT. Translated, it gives CASSLRSKDTGELFF.